The entry that follows covers one TCR beta chain sequence. The data stem from a study of blood T cell repertoires in COVID-19. TCRdb's table, derived via immunoSEQ multiplex PCR, lists solely in-frame clones and lacks some. The sample carries some 190,000 clones, 84% recorded once. The sequencing sample was made of peripheral blood. The sequence came from a woman in her 70s with active or convalescent COVID-19.

The CDR3 is CASSQPLGLAGNPMTYEQYF. The CDR3 DNA follows: TGCGCCAGCAGTCAACCCCTGGGACTAGCGGGAAACCCGATGACCTACGAGCAGTACTTC. J is TRBJ2-7 and V is TRBV23-1; 13 nucleotides line up with TRBD2. TRBV23-1 is known as an ORF, though its function is uncertain. CDR3 length equals 20 residues. V shed 2 bases, J shed 2 bases, and the junction held 15 bases outside the gene matches.